The 25 T cell receptor beta chains in this list originate from one sample, sequenced in a study of T cell responses to AZD1222 COVID-19 vaccine. Sequencing was performed with immunoSEQ multiplex PCR; in TCRdb, only in-frame clones are kept and a portion is missing. The repertoire holds around 120,000 clones, with roughly nine tenths as singletons. The sequences come from peripheral blood, collected on day 0 of AZD1222 vaccination. The receptor set was obtained from an adult in good health.

In DNA, the CDR3 is TGTGCCAGCAGTCCTCGGGCTGGATCTAATGAAAAACTGTTTTTT. Protein product: CASSPRAGSNEKLFF. The chain joins TRBV6-5 to TRBJ1-4; D is unclear. CDR1 and CDR2 from the germline V gene are MNHEY and SVGAGI. The CDR3 loop spans 15 amino acids. Trimming pared 5 bases from V and 3 bases from J, leaving 13 bases between.

The chain joins TRBV5-6 to TRBJ2-6; TRBD2 might be the D (5 bases). In germline, CDR1 is SGHDT, CDR2 YYEEEE. The CDR3 has 16 residues. Trimming cost V 4 bases and J 2 bases, with 13 bases left between them. The CDR3 nucleotides read TGTGCCAGCAGCCAGAGGGTGCGCCCTGGGGCCAACGTCCTGACTTTC. The encoded protein is CASSQRVRPGANVLTF.

The chain carries TRBV30 and TRBJ2-1; D may be TRBD2 (5 bases). The germline CDR1 and CDR2 sequences are GTSNPN and SVGIG (reference sequence). The V end was cut by 2 bases, the J end by 7 bases, with 12 bases between. The CDR3 is 13 amino acids. CDR3: CAWSSGLPNEQFF. The CDR3 coding sequence is TGTGCCTGGAGTAGCGGCCTCCCAAATGAGCAGTTCTTC.

The rearrangement joins TRBV7-9 to TRBJ2-7, with D possibly being TRBD1 (6 bases). Germline loops: CDR1 SEHNR, CDR2 FQNEAQ (reference sequence). The CDR3 covers 13 residues. V shed 4 bases and J shed 6 bases, with 13 bases lying between them. The CDR3 protein is CASSSRDTIEQYF. DNA of the CDR3: TGTGCCAGCAGCTCCCGGGACACCATCGAGCAGTACTTC. The full variable domain, in which reference TRBV7-9 and TRBJ2-7 provide the parts outside the CDR3, is DTGVSQNPRHKITKRGQNVTFRCDPISEHNRLYWYRQTLGQGPEFLTYFQNEAQLEKSRLLSDRFSAERPKGSFSTLEIQRTEQGDSAMYLCASSSRDTIEQYFGPGTRLTVT.

This chain joins TRBV28 and TRBJ2-5; D unclear. Trimming shortened V by 6 bases and J by 4 bases, and 9 bases separated the two germline ends. The length of the CDR3 is 12 residues. Germline lookup yields CDR1 MDHEN and CDR2 SYDVKM. CDR3 bases: TGTGCCAGCAGCCCCGACGGAGAGACCCAGTACTTC. It specifies CASSPDGETQYF. Looking up the rest from reference TRBV28 and TRBJ2-5 gives the full variable domain: DVKVTQSSRYLVKRTGEKVFLECVQDMDHENMFWYRQDPGLGLRLIYFSYDVKMKEKGDIPEGYSVSREKKERFSLILESASTNQTSMYLCASSPDGETQYFGPGTRLLVL.

The chain employs TRBV2 and TRBJ2-3; 11 bases fit TRBD1. There are 18 residues in the CDR3. Germline CDR1 is SNHLY and CDR2 is FYNNEI. Trimming removed 5 bases from V and 0 bases from J; junction bases left unmatched: 10. The CDR3 coding sequence is TGTGCCAGCAGTCATTCAGACGGGACAGGGGGTAGCACAGATACGCAGTATTTT. It translates to CASSHSDGTGGSTDTQYF.

This chain uses TRBV23-1 with TRBJ1-6; weak D call: TRBD1 (5 bases). TRBV23-1 is filed as an ORF, its function uncertain. The CDR3 has 14 residues. The V end lost 6 bases, the J end lost 13 bases, and 19 bases lay between the germline ends. CDR3 DNA: TGCGCCAGCAGCGAAGGAGGGGCAGGGAGGCCCCTCCACTTT. Protein product: CASSEGGAGRPLHF.

The chain carries TRBV5-1 and TRBJ2-7; D remains unclear. Germline CDR1 reads SGHRS; CDR2 reads YFSETQ. The CDR3 extends over 15 amino acids. Between the trimmed V and J ends, which lost 1 base and 2 bases, there was a span of 13 bases. CDR3 loop: CASSLYWGPAYEQYF. Here the CDR3 DNA reads TGCGCCAGCAGCTTGTACTGGGGTCCTGCCTACGAGCAGTACTTC. Full variable domain (rest looked up from reference TRBV5-1 and TRBJ2-7): KAGVTQTPRYLIKTRGQQVTLSCSPISGHRSVSWYQQTPGQGLQFLFEYFSETQRNKGNFPGRFSGRQFSNSRSEMNVSTLELGDSALYLCASSLYWGPAYEQYFGPGTRLTVT.

This sequence joins TRBV5-6 and TRBJ1-2; tentative D call: TRBD1 (5 bases). This CDR3 has 14 residues. Trimming shortened V by 2 bases and J by 3 bases, and 11 bases separated the two germline ends. Germline-derived CDR1 and CDR2 are SGHDT and YYEEEE. CDR3 in DNA: TGTGCCAGCAGCTTCCGGGGGTCGGACTATGGCTACACCTTC. Protein: CASSFRGSDYGYTF.

A note on this clone: Other nucleotide sequences from this sample produce the same CDR3. The V gene is TRBV27, the J gene TRBJ2-7; 7 bases are a match to TRBD2. This CDR3 is 13 amino acids long. Trimming removed 5 bases from V and 4 bases from J; junction bases left unmatched: 5. Germline V CDR1 and CDR2: MNHEY, SMNVEV (reference sequence). CDR3 DNA sequence: TGTGCCAGCAGTCTGACTAGCAGTTACGAGCAGTACTTC. It codes for CASSLTSSYEQYF.

This clone was found once. The V and J genes are TRBV27 and TRBJ2-7; 11 bases line up with TRBD1. Unmatched junction bases numbered 9, after V lost 5 bases and J lost 3 bases. This CDR3 is built from 16 residues. Germline CDR1 and CDR2: MNHEY and SMNVEV (reference sequence). CDR3: CASSPPRTGGGYEQYF. The CDR3 nucleotides are TGTGCCAGCAGTCCTCCCCGGACAGGGGGCGGCTACGAGCAGTACTTC.

This rearrangement joins TRBV10-3 to TRBJ1-6; D may be TRBD1 (5 bases). Germline CDR1 ENHRY, CDR2 SYGVKD. Trimming removed 6 bases at V and 3 bases at J, with 15 bases between. The CDR3 loop spans 16 amino acids. Here the CDR3 reads CAISLREGSYNSPLHF. The CDR3 DNA follows: TGTGCCATCAGCCTCAGGGAAGGGAGCTATAATTCACCCCTCCACTTT.

CDR3 nucleotide sequence: TGTGCCAGCAGCCAGGCGCCCGGGTCCTCTGGAAACACCATATATTTT. Translation: CASSQAPGSSGNTIYF. The chain has TRBV3-1 (or the pseudogene TRBV3-2) and TRBJ1-3; D gene uncertain. CDR1 LGHDT and CDR2 YNNKEL come from the germline V gene (reference sequence). Between the trimmed V and J ends, which lost 3 bases and 0 bases, there was a span of 12 bases. The CDR3 length is 16 residues.

The rearrangement joins TRBV9 to TRBJ2-3, with D maybe TRBD2 (5 bases). CDR3 length: 17 amino acids. CDR1 is SGDLS, CDR2 YYNGEE, per germline. Trimming took 3 bases from V and 4 from J, leaving 21 bases between them. CDR3 sequence (DNA): TGTGCCAGCAGCGCTCCCCAACTCCGGGGAAGGTCAGATACGCAGTATTTT. As protein: CASSAPQLRGRSDTQYF.

CDR3 sequence (DNA): TGTGCCAGCAGTACAGGGGATCCCACTGGAAACACCATATATTTT. Protein: CASSTGDPTGNTIYF. The chain employs TRBV6-5 and TRBJ1-3, with 7 bases matching TRBD1. The CDR3 is 15 residues long. Per the germline V gene, CDR1 is MNHEY and CDR2 is SVGAGI. V shed 5 bases and J 2 bases; nucleotides not matched to a gene: 6.

The J gene is TRBJ1-1, the V gene TRBV5-1, with a weak D call TRBD1 (5 bases). V was pared by 4 bases and J by 1 base, with 20 bases between. This CDR3 comprises 17 residues. Germline V gives CDR1 SGHRS, CDR2 YFSETQ. In nucleotides, the CDR3 is TGCGCCAGCAGCCCGAAGGATGAGGGGCGAGGGAACACTGAAGCTTTCTTT. It yields the protein CASSPKDEGRGNTEAFF.

The chain combines TRBV4-3 with TRBJ1-3; 11 bases map to TRBD1. Germline V lookup: CDR1 LGHNA, CDR2 YSLEER. V lost 0 bases to trimming and J lost 7 bases; unmatched junction nucleotides: 2. CDR3 size: 15 residues. In DNA, the CDR3 is TGCGCCAGCAGCCAAGATAGGACAGGGGGCAACACCATATATTTT. This encodes CASSQDRTGGNTIYF.

The V and J genes are TRBV3-1 (or the pseudogene TRBV3-2) and TRBJ1-1, with D perhaps TRBD1 (5 bases). V lost 0 bases to trimming and J lost 7 bases, with 12 bases between them. From germline, CDR1 is LGHDT and CDR2 YNNKEL (reference sequence). The CDR3 sequence is 14 residues long. CDR3 DNA sequence: TGTGCCAGCAGCCAAGATGACAGATGGGGTGAAGCTTTCTTT. Translated, it gives CASSQDDRWGEAFF.

The genes are TRBV28 and TRBJ2-4; tentative D call: TRBD1 (6 bases). The CDR3 has 12 residues. V dropped 6 bases and J dropped 7 bases, with 10 bases sitting between them. Germline assignment: CDR1 MDHEN and CDR2 SYDVKM. The DNA of the CDR3 is TGTGCCAGCAGAGAACAGGGCAACATTCAGTACTTC. Its translation: CASREQGNIQYF.

This sequence joins TRBV19 and TRBJ1-5; 8 nucleotides line up with TRBD1. Germline CDR1 is LNHDA and CDR2 is SQIVND (reference sequence). V was clipped by 7 bases and J by 5 bases; unmatched bases: 10. CDR3 length equals 15 residues. CDR3 in amino acids: CASTADRVWDQPQHF. The CDR3 nucleotides are TGTGCCAGTACCGCGGACAGGGTCTGGGATCAGCCCCAGCATTTT.

V usage is TRBV6-6 and J usage is TRBJ1-2, with D uncertain. The germline V gene encodes CDR1 MNHNY and CDR2 SVGAGI (reference sequence). V was shortened by 6 bases and J by 0 bases, with 11 bases between the two germline ends. CDR3 length: 14 residues. The CDR3 region is CASRPALSNYGYTF. CDR3 coding DNA: TGTGCCAGCAGGCCCGCACTTTCTAACTATGGCTACACCTTC.

The chain recombines TRBV7-6 with TRBJ1-6, with D unresolved. Germline V gene lookup returns CDR1 SGHVS and CDR2 FNYEAQ. CDR3 length: 12 amino acids. V was clipped by 0 bases and J by 6 bases, with 0 bases between them. The DNA for the CDR3 is TGTGCCAGCAGCTTAGCTAATTCACCCCTCCACTTT. Residues: CASSLANSPLHF.

The V gene is TRBV12-5, the J gene TRBJ1-5; D gene unclear. Germline lookup yields CDR1 LGHNT and CDR2 FRNRAP. V was trimmed by 5 bases and J by 10 bases, leaving 18 bases between them. The CDR3 contains 14 residues. The DNA for the CDR3 is TGTGCTAGTGGTGAAAGCCCTGCCTCAAGTCCCCAGCATTTT. Its protein is CASGESPASSPQHF.

This chain joins TRBV10-3 and TRBJ1-2; 10 bases line up with TRBD1. Germline loops: CDR1 ENHRY, CDR2 SYGVKD. The CDR3 is 16 amino acids. V lost 8 bases to trimming and J lost 0 bases; unmatched junction nucleotides: 9. CDR3 sequence reads: CAILHGTGETNYGYTF. As DNA, the CDR3 is TGTGCCATCTTACACGGGACAGGGGAGACTAACTATGGCTACACCTTC.

The chain recombines TRBV5-8 with TRBJ1-2; D is undetermined. The V end lost 0 bases, the J end lost 2 bases, and 8 bases lay between the germline ends. The CDR3 sequence is 14 residues long. Germline V lookup: CDR1 SGHTS, CDR2 YDEGEE. The DNA of the CDR3 is TGTGCCAGCAGCTTGGTTCCGCTCAACTATGGCTACACCTTC. Its protein is CASSLVPLNYGYTF.